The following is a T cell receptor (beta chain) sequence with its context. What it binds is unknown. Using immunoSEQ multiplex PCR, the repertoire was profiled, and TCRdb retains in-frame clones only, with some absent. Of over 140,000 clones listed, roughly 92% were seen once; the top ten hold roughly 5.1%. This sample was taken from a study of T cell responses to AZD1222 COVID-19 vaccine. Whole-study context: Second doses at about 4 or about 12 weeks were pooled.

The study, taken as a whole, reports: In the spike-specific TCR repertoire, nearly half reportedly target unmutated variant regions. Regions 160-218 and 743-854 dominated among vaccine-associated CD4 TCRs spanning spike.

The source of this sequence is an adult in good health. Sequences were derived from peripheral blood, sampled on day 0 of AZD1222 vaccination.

CDR3 in amino acids: CASSPATNSYEQYF. The CDR3, as DNA: TGTGCCAGCAGTCCGGCCACTAATTCCTACGAGCAGTACTTC. The chain recombines TRBV27 with TRBJ2-7; D is unresolved. The CDR3 extends over 14 amino acids. The germline V and J ends were trimmed by 5 bases and 1 base, with 12 bases remaining between them. Germline V gene lookup returns CDR1 MNHEY and CDR2 SMNVEV (reference sequence).